One and the same sample provided the 10 T cell receptor beta chains below, sequenced in a study of blood T cell repertoires in COVID-19. The data were produced by immunoSEQ multiplex PCR, yet TCRdb's version contains in-frame clones alone and is incomplete. In the table there are some 240,000 clones, over 60% of which are singletons. Sequencing used peripheral blood. These receptors were obtained from a woman in her seventies with acute or convalescent COVID-19.

The chain recombines TRBV5-1 with TRBJ1-2, with TRBD1 identical over 9 bases. Per the germline V gene, CDR1 is SGHRS and CDR2 is YFSETQ. V lost 2 bases, J lost 4 bases, and 6 bases stayed unmatched. The CDR3 is 15 residues long. The CDR3 sequence is CASSFTGQGSYGYTF. In DNA form, the CDR3 reads TGCGCCAGCAGCTTTACGGGACAGGGAAGCTATGGCTACACCTTC.

V is TRBV18 and J is TRBJ1-3; D is unresolved. The V and J ends lost 4 bases and 2 bases respectively, with 6 bases between them. Germline values: CDR1 KGHSH, CDR2 LQKENI. This CDR3 region has 13 residues. The CDR3, as DNA: TGTGCCAGCTCACTCGGGGCTGGAAACACCATATATTTT. It codes for CASSLGAGNTIYF. Full variable domain (rest looked up from reference TRBV18 and TRBJ1-3): NAGVMQNPRHLVRRRGQEARLRCSPMKGHSHVYWYRQLPEEGLKFMVYLQKENIIDESGMPKERFSAEFPKEGPSILRIQQVVRGDSAAYFCASSLGAGNTIYFGEGSWLTVV.

The chain couples TRBV27 to TRBJ2-3; weak D call: TRBD2 (6 bases). Trimming removed 5 bases at V and 0 bases at J, with 9 bases between. The CDR3 is 14 amino acids. Per the germline V gene, CDR1 is MNHEY and CDR2 is SMNVEV (reference sequence). In DNA, the CDR3 is TGTGCCAGCAGTGGGACTTCTAGCACAGATACGCAGTATTTT. This codes for CASSGTSSTDTQYF.

The V and J genes are TRBV6-4 and TRBJ2-2; 7 nucleotides align to TRBD1. Germline loops: CDR1 MRHNA, CDR2 SNTAGT. V was clipped by 3 bases and J by 1 base; unmatched bases: 2. CDR3 length: 15 amino acids. The CDR3 is CASSEQGMNTGELFF. CDR3 nucleotides: TGTGCCAGCAGTGAACAGGGGATGAACACCGGGGAGCTGTTTTTT.

This clone came up once. The rearrangement uses TRBV7-3 and TRBJ2-3; D may be TRBD2 (5 bases). The CDR3 length is 15 residues. Trimming took 3 bases from V and 1 from J, leaving 11 bases between them. CDR1 is SGHTA, CDR2 FQGTGA, per germline. The DNA of the CDR3 is TGTGCCAGCAGCTTGTCCCTCGGGGGCACAGATACGCAGTATTTT. This translates into CASSLSLGGTDTQYF.

The chain links TRBV12-3 or TRBV12-4 to TRBJ2-5; 7 bases map to TRBD1. V gave up 8 bases and J gave up 2 bases; unmatched junction bases: 5. The CDR3 is 13 amino acids. The CDR3 loop is CASCDRAQETQYF. CDR3 bases: TGTGCCAGCTGCGACAGGGCACAAGAGACCCAGTACTTC.

The chain is built from TRBV5-8 and TRBJ2-5; D is ambiguous. V dropped 4 bases and J dropped 5 bases, with 27 bases sitting between them. The CDR3 is made up of 18 amino acids. Per germline, CDR1 SGHTS and CDR2 YDEGEE. The CDR3 region has the DNA TGTGCCAGCAGCCCCCCAAACCCGGAGAGAACAAGTTGGGAGACCCAGTACTTC. Protein sequence: CASSPPNPERTSWETQYF.

Only a few counts were recorded for this clone. V usage is TRBV10-3 and J usage is TRBJ1-2; D gene unclear. The CDR3 has 12 residues. Between the trimmed V and J ends, which lost 10 bases and 8 bases, there was a span of 17 bases. The germline CDR1 and CDR2 sequences are ENHRY and SYGVKD. The CDR3 sequence: CATDEGLRGYTF. The CDR3 nucleotides read TGTGCCACAGACGAGGGTCTTCGGGGCTACACCTTC.

V usage is TRBV20-1 and J usage is TRBJ2-5, with D perhaps TRBD2 (5 bases). The V and J ends lost 6 bases and 5 bases respectively, with 10 bases between them. CDR3 size: 11 residues. Per the germline V gene, CDR1 is DFQATT and CDR2 is SNEGSKA (reference sequence). The CDR3, as DNA: TGCAGTGCGCCGCGGGCTGAGACCCAGTACTTC. Its translation: CSAPRAETQYF.

This clone was recorded only once. The chain carries TRBV5-5 and TRBJ2-5; TRBD2 might be the D (6 bases). The CDR3 spans 15 residues. Per the germline V gene, CDR1 is SGHKS and CDR2 is YYEKEE (reference sequence). Trimming shortened V by 0 bases and J by 7 bases, and 16 bases separated the two germline ends. The CDR3 DNA reads as TGTGCCAGCAGCTTGGACATTGGGACTGGAGGGACCCAGTACTTC. As protein: CASSLDIGTGGTQYF. Looking up the rest from reference TRBV5-5 and TRBJ2-5 gives the full variable domain: DAGVTQSPTHLIKTRGQQVTLRCSPISGHKSVSWYQQVLGQGPQFIFQYYEKEERGRGNFPDRFSARQFPNYSSELNVNALLLGDSALYLCASSLDIGTGGTQYFGPGTRLLVL.